These 21 T cell receptor beta chains were all obtained from the same sample, sequenced in a study of shared clonotypes between healthy human individuals. The naive CD8 subset, CD45RO-negative cells positively selected for CCR7, excluded terminally differentiated effector memory CD45RA+ cells. Libraries were prepared by immunoSEQ multiplex PCR; TCRdb keeps only in-frame clonotypes and omits some of them. The sample shows millions of clones, about 94% of them seen only once. Sequencing input: naive CD8+ T cells sorted from blood. These receptors originate from a man younger than 30 in good health.

This chain joins TRBV7-3 and TRBJ1-5; possible D gene TRBD1, 5 bases. Germline CDR1 is SGHTA and CDR2 is FQGTGA. The CDR3 has 17 amino acids. The V end lost 5 bases, the J end lost 4 bases, and 21 bases lay between the germline ends. The CDR3 DNA reads TGTGCCAGCAGCCGCAGGCCGGGACGGACTTTTAATCAGCCCCAGCATTTT. Translation gives CASSRRPGRTFNQPQHF.

The CDR3 region has the DNA TGTGCCAGCAGCTTAGTTCAGTATAACTATGGCTACACCTTC. This codes for CASSLVQYNYGYTF. This rearrangement joins TRBV7-9 to TRBJ1-2, with no clear D. CDR1 is SEHNR, CDR2 FQNEAQ, per germline (reference sequence). The CDR3 is made up of 14 amino acids. Trimming shortened V by 1 base and J by 1 base, and 7 bases separated the two germline ends. Variable domain in full (rest from reference TRBV7-9 and TRBJ1-2): DTGVSQNPRHKITKRGQNVTFRCDPISEHNRLYWYRQTLGQGPEFLTYFQNEAQLEKSRLLSDRFSAERPKGSFSTLEIQRTEQGDSAMYLCASSLVQYNYGYTFGSGTRLTVV.

CDR3 loop: CASSVGLATGTYEQYF. The CDR3 DNA reads as TGTGCCAGCAGCGTAGGACTAGCCACGGGGACCTACGAGCAGTACTTC. The chain has TRBV9 and TRBJ2-7, with TRBD2 identical over 7 bases. The trim removed 0 bases at V and 2 bases at J, leaving 8 bases unmatched. There are 16 residues in the CDR3. Germline-derived CDR1 and CDR2 are SGDLS and YYNGEE.

The rearrangement joins TRBV29-1 to TRBJ2-7; possibly TRBD1 for D (6 bases). CDR3 size: 14 residues. From germline, CDR1 is SQVTM and CDR2 ANQGSEA. V lost 0 bases, J lost 0 bases, and 9 bases lay in between. The CDR3 DNA is TGCAGCGTTGAAGATCGGACAGTCTCCTACGAGCAGTACTTC. This sequence encodes CSVEDRTVSYEQYF.

This clone was recorded once. The V and J genes are TRBV5-4 and TRBJ2-2; 8 bases are shared with TRBD2. Per the germline V gene, CDR1 is SGHNT and CDR2 is YYREEE (reference sequence). J lost 4 bases, V lost 5 bases, and 13 bases had no gene match. The CDR3 loop spans 17 amino acids. Written as DNA, the CDR3 is TGTGCCAGCAGACGGGGGCCGGGACTAGAAATCACCGGGGAGCTGTTTTTT. Translated: CASRRGPGLEITGELFF.

This clone showed up just once. This chain joins TRBV4-3 and TRBJ2-2; D gene ambiguous. Germline values: CDR1 LGHNA, CDR2 YSLEER. Trimming pared 2 bases from V and 6 bases from J, leaving 4 bases between. This CDR3 comprises 12 residues. The CDR3 nucleotides read TGCGCCAGCAGCCAACTCCCCGGGGAGCTGTTTTTT. This gives the protein CASSQLPGELFF.

This chain links TRBV5-4 with TRBJ2-3; 9 positions match TRBD2. Germline V gene sequence: CDR1 SGHNT, CDR2 YYREEE (reference sequence). The junction had 15 bases not matched to a gene; V was cut back by 4 bases and J by 6 bases. This CDR3 contains 17 residues. CDR3 amino acids: CASSLGGLAGPPDTQYF. Written as DNA, the CDR3 is TGTGCCAGCAGCCTGGGCGGGCTAGCGGGGCCCCCTGATACGCAGTATTTT.

This rearrangement joins TRBV5-6 to TRBJ2-7, with D possibly being TRBD1 (6 bases). From germline, CDR1 is SGHDT and CDR2 YYEEEE. The CDR3 has 14 residues. V lost 4 bases and J 2 bases, leaving 13 bases between the germline ends. The CDR3 reads CASSGEQGPYEQYF. CDR3 DNA sequence: TGTGCCAGCAGCGGGGAACAGGGTCCCTACGAGCAGTACTTC.

V is TRBV6-5 and J is TRBJ2-5; D is possibly TRBD1 (6 bases). Germline V lookup: CDR1 MNHEY, CDR2 SVGAGI. The ends were cut back, 2 bases at V and 5 bases at J, with 12 bases in the middle. The CDR3 spans 14 residues. CDR3 coding DNA: TGTGCCAGCAGTTACGGGAACAGGGCTGAGACCCAGTACTTC. Encoded protein: CASSYGNRAETQYF.

The V gene is TRBV4-1, the J gene TRBJ2-2; 8 nucleotides align to TRBD1. CDR3 length: 17 amino acids. CDR1 is MGHRA, CDR2 YSYEKL, per germline. Germline trimming cut 0 bases from V and 1 base from J; bases unmatched to any gene: 4. The CDR3 reads CASSQELGTGNTGELFF. The CDR3 DNA reads as TGCGCCAGCAGCCAAGAATTGGGGACAGGGAACACCGGGGAGCTGTTTTTT.

The chain links TRBV5-6 to TRBJ1-4; D call uncertain. Germline V gene data show CDR1 as SGHDT and CDR2 as YYEEEE. CDR3 length: 13 residues. V dropped 2 bases and J dropped 8 bases, with 10 bases sitting between them. CDR3 in DNA: TGTGCCAGCAGCTTTGACCGAGAGGAAAAACTGTTTTTT. It is translated as CASSFDREEKLFF.

This chain links TRBV27 with TRBJ2-7, with TRBD2 identical over 10 bases. Trimming removed 5 bases from V and 6 bases from J; junction bases left unmatched: 10. The CDR3 consists of 15 residues. Germline CDR1 MNHEY, CDR2 SMNVEV (reference sequence). The CDR3 region has the DNA TGTGCCAGCAGTGGGGGGCTAGCGGGAGCTGGCGAGCAGTACTTC. This gives the protein CASSGGLAGAGEQYF.

The rearrangement joins TRBV4-1 to TRBJ2-7; TRBD2 aligns across 7 bases. CDR1 MGHRA and CDR2 YSYEKL come from the germline V gene. The CDR3 spans 15 residues. V lost 1 base, J lost 2 bases, and 5 bases stayed unmatched. CDR3 loop: CASSQVREQAYEQYF. The DNA of the CDR3 is TGCGCCAGCAGCCAAGTGCGGGAGCAGGCCTACGAGCAGTACTTC.

The rearrangement joins TRBV5-4 to TRBJ1-1; no reliable D call. Trimming left V 4 bases short and J 3 bases short, with 16 bases between. There are 15 residues in the CDR3. Germline CDR1 reads SGHNT; CDR2 reads YYREEE (reference sequence). DNA of the CDR3: TGTGCCAGCAGCCCAACGGGGTCTTGGGACACTGAAGCTTTCTTT. It yields the protein CASSPTGSWDTEAFF.

The V gene is TRBV10-3, the J gene TRBJ2-7; D tentatively reads TRBD1 or TRBD2 (5 bases each). The CDR3 is made up of 15 amino acids. Germline V gives CDR1 ENHRY, CDR2 SYGVKD. V gave up 2 bases and J gave up 3 bases, with 14 bases separating them. CDR3 protein: CAISEGGFQGYEQYF. CDR3 nucleotides: TGTGCCATCAGTGAGGGGGGTTTCCAGGGCTACGAGCAGTACTTC.

The rearrangement uses TRBV9 and TRBJ2-1, with D possibly being TRBD1 or TRBD2 (6 bases each). Looked up from germline, CDR1 is SGDLS and CDR2 is YYNGEE. This CDR3 has 12 residues. V was clipped by 3 bases and J by 11 bases, with 12 bases between them. The CDR3 region has the DNA TGTGCCAGCAGCGGAGAGGGGGGTCAGCAGTTCTTC. Translating it yields CASSGEGGQQFF.

The chain links TRBV21-1 to TRBJ1-4. TRBV21-1 is termed a pseudogene. The CDR3 totals 17 residues. The CDR3 sequence: CASSKWYLRGANEKLFF. The CDR3 nucleotides are TGTGCCAGCAGCAAATGGTACCTTCGGGGGGCTAATGAAAAACTGTTTTTT.

The V gene is TRBV11-2, the J gene TRBJ2-3; D may be TRBD2 (6 bases). Trimming stripped 5 bases from V and 4 bases from J, with 19 bases between. The length of the CDR3 is 16 residues. Germline V lookup: CDR1 SGHAT, CDR2 FQNNGV. The CDR3 sequence is CASSAISGPRADTQYF. CDR3 nucleotide sequence: TGTGCCAGCAGCGCAATCAGCGGGCCAAGGGCAGATACGCAGTATTTT.

The chain combines TRBV5-6 with TRBJ2-1; 7 positions agree with TRBD2. V trimming: 0 bases; J trimming: 4 bases; junction bases outside the gene matches: 7. The CDR3 has 16 residues. Germline V CDR1 and CDR2: SGHDT, YYEEEE. CDR3 sequence: CASSLALAEGYNEQFF. In DNA, the CDR3 is TGTGCCAGCAGCTTGGCCCTAGCGGAGGGGTACAATGAGCAGTTCTTC.

Here the CDR3 DNA reads TGCGCCAGCAGCCATTCGTCCGGTGTGGGGGGACGGAACTATGGCTACACCTTC. It specifies CASSHSSGVGGRNYGYTF. V usage is TRBV4-1 and J usage is TRBJ1-2, with D possibly matching TRBD1 (5 bases). From germline, CDR1 is MGHRA and CDR2 YSYEKL. V lost 3 bases and J lost 2, with 22 bases in between. The CDR3 contains 18 residues.

The CDR3 spells CASSFAGRYEQYF. DNA for the CDR3: TGTGCCAGCAGCTTCGCAGGGAGGTACGAGCAGTACTTC. This chain links TRBV27 with TRBJ2-7; D possibly corresponds to TRBD2 (6 bases). V shed 6 bases and J shed 4 bases, with 13 bases lying between them. CDR3 length: 13 amino acids. Germline lookup yields CDR1 MNHEY and CDR2 SMNVEV (reference sequence).